This T cell receptor (beta chain) was profiled in a study of blood T cell repertoires in COVID-19. Study-level information: There were acute and convalescent COVID-19 samples, and they came from the United States, Italy and Spain.

Germline assignment: CDR1 SGHNT and CDR2 YYREEE (reference sequence). V lost 4 bases, J lost 5 bases, and 15 bases lay in between. CDR3 length: 14 residues. Measured with immunoSEQ multiplex PCR; TCRdb has only the in-frame clones, and not every one. Found here are some 270,000 clones, 70% to 90% of them singletons; the top ten hold roughly 4%. This clone appeared once. Participants spanned ages roughly 18 to 95 years and resided in roughly 26 US areas. Cohorts were determined from participant-reported clinical history. For recovered donors of Cohort 3, there were two negative PCRs, clearance, or symptom resolution.

The genes are TRBV5-4 and TRBJ1-2; D perhaps matches TRBD1 (6 bases). This clonotype was sampled from a young woman who had recovered from COVID-19. Sequencing was done on a sample of PBMCs or T cells enriched from blood (not recorded which). CDR3 nucleotides: TGTGCCAGCAGCCCATCCCAGGGGAGTTATGGCTACACCTTC. It yields the protein CASSPSQGSYGYTF. The full variable domain, completed using reference TRBV5-4 and TRBJ1-2, is ETGVTQSPTHLIKTRGQQVTLRCSSQSGHNTVSWYQQALGQGPQFIFQYYREEENGRGNFPPRFSGLQFPNYSSELNVNALELDDSALYLCASSPSQGSYGYTFGSGTRLTVV.